Listed below are T cell receptor beta chains from one sample, sequenced in a study of CD8 T cells in Susac syndrome. One entry per CDR3 protein results from TCRdb running MiXCR on the immunoSEQ multiplex PCR reads. The sample includes more than 110,000 distinct CDR3 sequences, approximately 95% of them seen just once. The sequencing input was CD8+ T cells from PBMCs. The source is a human donor in good health. The CDR3 runs from the conserved cysteine through the conserved F or W. The order of the fields is J gene, D gene, V gene, clone size, CDR3 DNA, CDR3 protein. The D gene is left open where the match is weak. Only part of the rows carry a size: once, few, many, or a class if the clone is expanded.

J gene: TRBJ2-7
D gene: TRBD1
V gene: TRBV20-1
clone size: -
CDR3 DNA: TGCAGTGCCCCAGACAGGGGGCGCCTCGAGCAGTACTTC
CDR3 protein: CSAPDRGRLEQYF

J gene: TRBJ2-1
D gene: TRBD2
V gene: TRBV27
clone size: -
CDR3 DNA: TGTGCCAGCAGTTTATGGGGGGGAAGCTCCTACAATGAGCAGTTCTTC
CDR3 protein: CASSLWGGSSYNEQFF

J gene: TRBJ2-1
D gene: -
V gene: TRBV7-9
clone size: -
CDR3 DNA: TGTGCCAGCAGCCTAGGGGGGCAGGACAATGAGCAGTTCTTC
CDR3 protein: CASSLGGQDNEQFF

J gene: TRBJ1-3
D gene: -
V gene: TRBV2
clone size: -
CDR3 DNA: TGTGCCAGCAGTGAAATCTATTACTCTGGAAACACCATATATTTT
CDR3 protein: CASSEIYYSGNTIYF

J gene: TRBJ2-1
D gene: -
V gene: TRBV27
clone size: -
CDR3 DNA: TGTGCCAGCAGTCTGCCCCTAGGTGAGCAGTTCTTC
CDR3 protein: CASSLPLGEQFF

J gene: TRBJ2-3
D gene: -
V gene: TRBV9
clone size: -
CDR3 DNA: TGTGCCAGCAGCGTAGACTCAGATACGCAGTATTTT
CDR3 protein: CASSVDSDTQYF

J gene: TRBJ2-7
D gene: -
V gene: TRBV2
clone size: -
CDR3 DNA: TGTGCCAGCAGTAGGAGTCCCGGGCCCAGAGAAAGGCAGCAGTACTTC
CDR3 protein: CASSRSPGPRERQQYF

J gene: TRBJ1-5
D gene: -
V gene: TRBV2
clone size: -
CDR3 DNA: TGTGCCAGCAGAACGTGGGGTAGCAATCAGCCCCAGCATTTT
CDR3 protein: CASRTWGSNQPQHF

J gene: TRBJ1-2
D gene: -
V gene: TRBV12-3/TRBV12-4
clone size: -
CDR3 DNA: TGTGCCAGCAGTTTTCACGGCTATGGCTACACCTTC
CDR3 protein: CASSFHGYGYTF

J gene: TRBJ1-1
D gene: -
V gene: TRBV29-1
clone size: few
CDR3 DNA: TGCAGCGTTGAAGATCAGTCCACTGAAGCTTTCTTT
CDR3 protein: CSVEDQSTEAFF

J gene: TRBJ1-5
D gene: -
V gene: TRBV20-1
clone size: -
CDR3 DNA: TGCAGTGCTAGGGTAAAGGGGCGCGGCAATCAGCCCCAGCATTTT
CDR3 protein: CSARVKGRGNQPQHF

J gene: TRBJ2-1
D gene: TRBD2
V gene: TRBV7-9
clone size: once
CDR3 DNA: TGTGCCAGCAGACCTGGGACTAGCGCGGACAATGAGCAGTTCTTC
CDR3 protein: CASRPGTSADNEQFF

J gene: TRBJ2-3
D gene: TRBD2
V gene: TRBV29-1
clone size: -
CDR3 DNA: TGCAGCGCTGGACTAGCGGAAAACACAGATACGCAGTATTTT
CDR3 protein: CSAGLAENTDTQYF

J gene: TRBJ1-1
D gene: -
V gene: TRBV7-2
clone size: once
CDR3 DNA: TGTGCCAGCAGCTTCTTTTTGACAGGGAACACTGAAGCTTTCTTT
CDR3 protein: CASSFFLTGNTEAFF

J gene: TRBJ1-2
D gene: -
V gene: TRBV27
clone size: -
CDR3 DNA: TGTGCCAGCAGTTTAGGTAGCCAATATGGCTACACCTTC
CDR3 protein: CASSLGSQYGYTF

J gene: TRBJ1-5
D gene: -
V gene: TRBV20-1
clone size: -
CDR3 DNA: TGCAGTGCTAGAGAGGAGGGCCAAGGAGGTCAGCCCCAGCATTTT
CDR3 protein: CSAREEGQGGQPQHF

J gene: TRBJ2-7
D gene: -
V gene: TRBV6-5
clone size: few
CDR3 DNA: TGTGCCAGCAGTTGGGGCCCCGCGGGACAATACGAGCAGTACTTC
CDR3 protein: CASSWGPAGQYEQYF

J gene: TRBJ1-2
D gene: -
V gene: TRBV29-1
clone size: -
CDR3 DNA: TGCAGCGTCCGCAGTCAGTTCCTGTATGGCTACACCTTC
CDR3 protein: CSVRSQFLYGYTF

J gene: TRBJ1-2
D gene: -
V gene: TRBV25-1
clone size: once
CDR3 DNA: TGTGCCAGCAGTGAATATGATGGCTACACCTTC
CDR3 protein: CASSEYDGYTF

J gene: TRBJ2-7
D gene: TRBD2
V gene: TRBV25-1
clone size: -
CDR3 DNA: TGTGCCAGCAGTGGGGGACTAGCGGGTACAATCTGGTTCTACGAGCAGTACTTC
CDR3 protein: CASSGGLAGTIWFYEQYF

J gene: TRBJ2-7
D gene: -
V gene: TRBV9
clone size: -
CDR3 DNA: TGTGCCAGCAGCGTAGACGGGAACGAGTACGAGCAGTACTTC
CDR3 protein: CASSVDGNEYEQYF

J gene: TRBJ2-1
D gene: -
V gene: TRBV20-1
clone size: -
CDR3 DNA: TGCAGTGCTAGGGGCTTAGGGGTCTTATTGGGGAATGAGCAGTTCTTC
CDR3 protein: CSARGLGVLLGNEQFF

J gene: TRBJ1-1
D gene: -
V gene: TRBV15
clone size: -
CDR3 DNA: TGTGCCACCAGCCCCCAACGCGAGGGGACTGAAGCTTTCTTT
CDR3 protein: CATSPQREGTEAFF

J gene: TRBJ2-3
D gene: -
V gene: TRBV7-9
clone size: -
CDR3 DNA: TGTGCCAGCAGCCCGGTTCTGGATACGCAGTATTTT
CDR3 protein: CASSPVLDTQYF

J gene: TRBJ2-5
D gene: -
V gene: TRBV9
clone size: -
CDR3 DNA: TGTGCCAGCAGCATACAGCCGGCCGCCAGGGGAGAGACCCAGTACTTC
CDR3 protein: CASSIQPAARGETQYF

J gene: TRBJ2-1
D gene: TRBD1
V gene: TRBV15
clone size: -
CDR3 DNA: TGTGCCACCAGCAGTGACAGGGCGGGTGAGCAGTTCTTC
CDR3 protein: CATSSDRAGEQFF

J gene: TRBJ2-7
D gene: -
V gene: TRBV20-1
clone size: -
CDR3 DNA: TGCAGTGCTAGAACGCGTGGAGTCCCCCCCTACGAGCAGTACTTC
CDR3 protein: CSARTRGVPPYEQYF

J gene: TRBJ2-2
D gene: TRBD2
V gene: TRBV24-1
clone size: -
CDR3 DNA: TGTGCCACCAGTGGACTAGCGGGACCTAACACCGGGGAGCTGTTTTTT
CDR3 protein: CATSGLAGPNTGELFF

J gene: TRBJ2-7
D gene: -
V gene: TRBV7-9
clone size: -
CDR3 DNA: TGTGCCAGCAGCGAGTTAAAGGGACGGTCCTACGAGCAGTACTTC
CDR3 protein: CASSELKGRSYEQYF

J gene: TRBJ2-1
D gene: TRBD2
V gene: TRBV7-7
clone size: -
CDR3 DNA: TGTGCCAGCAGCTTAGGTCGACTAGCGGGAGGGCCGGATGAGCAGTTCTTC
CDR3 protein: CASSLGRLAGGPDEQFF

J gene: TRBJ2-1
D gene: -
V gene: TRBV27
clone size: -
CDR3 DNA: TGTGCCAGCAGTTTATTGGCCTCCTACAATGAGCAGTTCTTC
CDR3 protein: CASSLLASYNEQFF

J gene: TRBJ1-1
D gene: TRBD1
V gene: TRBV7-2
clone size: -
CDR3 DNA: TGTGCCAGCAGCTCGACAGGGGTTCACACTGAAGCTTTCTTT
CDR3 protein: CASSSTGVHTEAFF

J gene: TRBJ2-7
D gene: -
V gene: TRBV9
clone size: once
CDR3 DNA: TGTGCCAGCAGCCCCGAGACATTTCCCTACGAGCAGTACTTC
CDR3 protein: CASSPETFPYEQYF

J gene: TRBJ1-3
D gene: -
V gene: TRBV20-1
clone size: once
CDR3 DNA: TGCAGTGCAGGGTTTGGAAACACCATATATTTT
CDR3 protein: CSAGFGNTIYF

J gene: TRBJ2-3
D gene: -
V gene: TRBV7-9
clone size: -
CDR3 DNA: TGTGCCAGCAGCTTATCGACGAGACTCACAGATACGCAGTATTTT
CDR3 protein: CASSLSTRLTDTQYF

J gene: TRBJ1-2
D gene: -
V gene: TRBV5-1
clone size: once
CDR3 DNA: TGCGCCAGCAGCGCCGCGGGCGGGGATGGCTACACCTTC
CDR3 protein: CASSAAGGDGYTF

J gene: TRBJ2-1
D gene: TRBD2
V gene: TRBV27
clone size: -
CDR3 DNA: TGTGCCAGCAGTTTCGGAGCGGGGAACTACAATGAGCAGTTCTTC
CDR3 protein: CASSFGAGNYNEQFF

J gene: TRBJ2-7
D gene: -
V gene: TRBV9
clone size: -
CDR3 DNA: TGTGCCAGCAGCGTAGGGACAGTTGGCGAGCAGTACTTC
CDR3 protein: CASSVGTVGEQYF

J gene: TRBJ2-1
D gene: -
V gene: TRBV7-9
clone size: -
CDR3 DNA: TGTGCCAGCAGCTTAGGACACCGCTCCTACAATGAGCAGTTCTTC
CDR3 protein: CASSLGHRSYNEQFF

J gene: TRBJ2-3
D gene: -
V gene: TRBV20-1
clone size: -
CDR3 DNA: TGCAGTGCTAGGCTCCGGGGCCTGGCAGATACGCAGTATTTT
CDR3 protein: CSARLRGLADTQYF

J gene: TRBJ1-1
D gene: TRBD1
V gene: TRBV28
clone size: once
CDR3 DNA: TGTGCCAGCAGTTTCAGGACAGGGAGAACTGAAGCTTTCTTT
CDR3 protein: CASSFRTGRTEAFF

J gene: TRBJ2-1
D gene: -
V gene: TRBV29-1
clone size: -
CDR3 DNA: TGCAGCGTTCTACAGGGTTTTAAGTTCTTC
CDR3 protein: CSVLQGFKFF

J gene: TRBJ2-3
D gene: -
V gene: TRBV25-1
clone size: -
CDR3 DNA: TGTGCCAGCAGTGAGACCGGGGTTACGCAGTATTTT
CDR3 protein: CASSETGVTQYF

J gene: TRBJ2-3
D gene: -
V gene: TRBV27
clone size: -
CDR3 DNA: TGTGCCAGCAGTTTATCTAACACGGGGGATACGCAGTATTTT
CDR3 protein: CASSLSNTGDTQYF

J gene: TRBJ2-5
D gene: -
V gene: TRBV14
clone size: -
CDR3 DNA: TGTGCCAGCAGCCAAGTTAGCGGACAAGAGACCCAGTACTTC
CDR3 protein: CASSQVSGQETQYF

J gene: TRBJ2-5
D gene: TRBD2
V gene: TRBV27
clone size: -
CDR3 DNA: TGTGCCAGCAAGACTAGCGTTGAGGAGACCCAGTACTTC
CDR3 protein: CASKTSVEETQYF

J gene: TRBJ2-7
D gene: TRBD1
V gene: TRBV5-1
clone size: -
CDR3 DNA: TGCGCCAGCAGCCGGCCGGGACAGGGGGACTACGAGCAGTACTTC
CDR3 protein: CASSRPGQGDYEQYF

J gene: TRBJ2-3
D gene: -
V gene: TRBV7-8
clone size: -
CDR3 DNA: TGTGCCAGCAGCTTATTCGACGCACTCACAGATACGCAGTATTTT
CDR3 protein: CASSLFDALTDTQYF

J gene: TRBJ2-7
D gene: -
V gene: TRBV7-8
clone size: -
CDR3 DNA: TGTGCCAGCACCCCTACTGAGGGCTACGAGCAGTACTTC
CDR3 protein: CASTPTEGYEQYF

J gene: TRBJ1-2
D gene: -
V gene: TRBV19
clone size: -
CDR3 DNA: TGTGCCAGTAGTATCAGACACGGAAACTATGGCTACACCTTC
CDR3 protein: CASSIRHGNYGYTF

J gene: TRBJ1-2
D gene: -
V gene: TRBV6-5
clone size: -
CDR3 DNA: TGTGCCAGCAGCCCTGGCGGGGGGACATATGGCTACACCTTC
CDR3 protein: CASSPGGGTYGYTF

J gene: TRBJ2-6
D gene: -
V gene: TRBV7-9
clone size: -
CDR3 DNA: TGTGCCAGCAGCTATTTTGACAGCCCCTCTGGGGCCAACGTCCTGACTTTC
CDR3 protein: CASSYFDSPSGANVLTF